This TCR beta chain was sequenced during a study of PD-1 blockade in classical Hodgkin lymphoma. To note about this clone: The target antigen is unknown.

Trimming cost V 2 bases and J 4 bases, with 13 bases left between them. Germline CDR1 SQVTM, CDR2 ANQGSEA. This CDR3 contains 14 residues. General observations from the study: Baseline TCR diversity was reportedly lower in newly diagnosed patients than healthy donors. Patients who responded completely had about the same baseline diversity as newly diagnosed patients. TCR diversity in CD4+, not CD8+, cells rose significantly by C4D1.

Patients all relapsed after autologous stem cell transplantation, and there was variation in brentuximab vedotin exposure. Repertoires were generated with immunoSEQ multiplex PCR, while TCRdb's copy carries only in-frame clones and drops some. Found here are about 97,000 clones, around 80% of them singletons; the top ten hold 12%. V gene TRBV29-1 combines with J gene TRBJ2-3; D gene ambiguous. This sample comprised peripheral blood mononuclear cells (PBMCs), obtained at baseline. The TCR originated in a human donor with classical Hodgkin lymphoma. The CDR3 here is CSVERAVAPDTQYF. The CDR3, as DNA: TGCAGCGTTGAAAGGGCAGTGGCGCCAGATACGCAGTATTTT.